This paragraph covers one T cell receptor beta chain sequence. The CDR3 is 13 residues long. Germline values: CDR1 LNHDA, CDR2 SQIVND (reference sequence). V was clipped by 7 bases and J by 3 bases, with 13 bases between them. In terms of age and location, participants ranged from roughly 18 to 100 years and lived in about 25 US areas. The data belong to a study of blood T cell repertoires in COVID-19. Profiled with immunoSEQ multiplex PCR; TCRdb holds only in-frame clones, not every one. The sample has 260,000 or so clones; 75% to 90% are singletons. The chain has TRBV19 and TRBJ2-7; possible D gene TRBD1, 7 bases. This sequence originates from a woman in her forties or fifties who had recovered from COVID-19. Sequencing input: PBMCs or T cells enriched from blood (not recorded which). CDR3 region: CASKARGVYEQYF. The CDR3 bases are TGTGCCAGTAAGGCCAGGGGGGTCTACGAGCAGTACTTC.